The clone carrying this T cell receptor beta chain was counted a few times. Its antigen is not known. The authors took one heparinised blood draw, averaging about 120 mL, from each donor. Isolation of CD4+ naive, central memory, regulatory and stem cell-like memory cells was achieved by sorting via CD45RO/CCR7/CD25/CD127/CD95/CD27. There are 18 residues in the CDR3. Per germline, CDR1 LNHDA and CDR2 SQIVND (reference sequence). After removal of 6 bases from V and 4 bases from J, the junction contained 14 bases not matched to a gene. The data originate from a study of beta chain features in type 1 diabetes. Regarding the study as a whole: All four CD4+ subsets from Type 1 diabetes patients carried moderately but significantly shorter TCRB CDR3s. Patients and controls would be equally affected if PCR favored shorter templates.

The investigators reverse transcribed all of the isolated RNA, so they sequenced expressed TCRB transcripts. Produced via immunoSEQ multiplex PCR; TCRdb's table is partial and in-frame only. The sample contains about 110,000 clones, 30% to 40% of which appear only once. This TCR was recovered from a woman aged 18-30 years in good health. The V gene is TRBV19, the J gene TRBJ2-5; 13 positions agree with TRBD2. Specimen: stem cell memory CD4+ T cells from blood. The CDR3 sequence is CASSNPRLAGGTTETQYF. DNA for the CDR3: TGTGCCAGTAGCAACCCCAGACTAGCGGGAGGTACTACAGAGACCCAGTACTTC.